The 28 T cell receptor beta chains listed next were all sequenced from one sample in a study of post-analysis software for immune sequencing data (dated by TCRdb to the mid-2010s). Broader findings and caveats from the paper: Patients showed significantly higher frequencies than controls for five TRBV segments, among them TRBV5-6, TRBV5-1 and TRBV20-1.

Their antigens are not known. Receptor amplification or capture employed PCR. The sequencing machine was an Illumina HiSeq 2500. Unique molecular identifiers were incorporated into TCR beta cDNA libraries to reduce PCR and sequencing biases. TCRdb trimmed public reads at Q25 via fastp, called clones via MiXCR and kept in-frame beta chains. Each entry is one CDR3 protein sequence, shown with its most common DNA and genes. The sample yields hundreds of thousands of distinct CDR3 sequences; roughly three fifths were counted once. The ten largest clones take up 11% of the sample. The sequenced sample consisted of blood. The receptors stem from a girl aged 2 to 10 with multiple sclerosis.

This chain connects TRBV5-1 to TRBJ2-1, with 12 bases aligning to TRBD1. CDR1 SGHRS and CDR2 YFSETQ come from the germline V gene. V lost 0 bases, J lost 9 bases, and 10 bases stayed unmatched. This CDR3 has 17 amino acids. CDR3 amino acids: CASSLGVWDRGRGEQFF. The DNA for the CDR3 is TGCGCCAGCAGCTTGGGTGTGTGGGACAGGGGGCGAGGTGAGCAGTTCTTC.

This chain joins TRBV6-5 and TRBJ2-3; 9 positions match TRBD2. The CDR3 length is 18 residues. The germline V gene has CDR1 MNHEY and CDR2 SVGAGI. V lost 2 bases to trimming and J lost 8 bases; unmatched junction nucleotides: 17. DNA for the CDR3: TGTGCCAGCAGTTACGGTCTTGTTGGCGGGGGGGCCCGAGTTACGCAGTATTTT. Translation gives CASSYGLVGGGARVTQYF.

As concerns this clonotype: The germline gene is not matched at one end of the junction; a read error may be the cause. This chain connects TRBV10-3 to TRBJ2-3; 8 nucleotides agree with TRBD2. The CDR3 sequence is 13 residues long. Germline CDR1 is ENHRY and CDR2 is SYGVKD. The CDR3 here is CTIDSGGTDTQYF. CDR3 nucleotides: TGTACCATCGATTCGGGGGGGACAGATACGCAGTATTTT.

The J gene is TRBJ2-7, the V gene TRBV2; maybe TRBD1 (6 bases). TRBJ2-5 matches the DNA end more closely, so the J call is doubtful. CDR3 length: 13 amino acids. The germline gives CDR1 SNHLY, CDR2 FYNNEI. CDR3 coding DNA: TGTGCCAGCACTGGGACATCCCAAGAGACCCAGTACTTC. This sequence encodes CASTGTSQETQYF.

The gene calls are TRBV20-1 and TRBJ2-1; D is unclear. Germline values: CDR1 DFQATT, CDR2 SNEGSKA (reference sequence). Trimming removed 5 bases at V and 3 bases at J, with 11 bases between. CDR3 length equals 13 residues. In DNA, the CDR3 is TGCAGTGCTGCTCTGGGGAACTACAATGAGCAGTTCTTC. This gives the protein CSAALGNYNEQFF.

This chain joins TRBV7-2 and TRBJ1-4, with 10 bases fitting TRBD1. Germline CDR1 SGHTA, CDR2 FQGNSA. The CDR3 sequence is 13 residues long. V gave up 3 bases and J gave up 12 bases; unmatched junction bases: 4. The CDR3 protein is CASSFRDRGQLFF. The CDR3 DNA reads TGTGCCAGCAGCTTCCGGGACAGGGGACAACTGTTTTTT.

The CDR3 reads CASSPGGGPEQFF. The DNA for the CDR3 is TGTGCCAGCAGCCCTGGGGGGGGGCCTGAGCAGTTCTTC. This rearrangement joins TRBV9 to TRBJ2-1; D might be TRBD2 (7 bases). This CDR3 has 13 amino acids. The V end was cut by 4 bases, the J end by 9 bases, with 14 bases between. Germline CDR1 is SGDLS and CDR2 is YYNGEE. The full variable domain, with the rest looked up from reference TRBV9 and TRBJ2-1, is DSGVTQTPKHLITATGQRVTLRCSPRSGDLSVYWYQQSLDQGLQFLIQYYNGEERAKGNILERFSAQQFPDLHSELNLSSLELGDSALYFCASSPGGGPEQFFGPGTRLTVL.

This chain uses TRBV6-1 with TRBJ2-6; D possibly uses TRBD1 or TRBD2 (5 bases each). Germline-derived CDR1 and CDR2 are MNHNS and SASEGT. Between the trimmed V and J ends, which lost 6 bases and 0 bases, there was a span of 9 bases. CDR3 length: 15 residues. The CDR3 region has the DNA TGTGCCAGCAGGGGGGTCAACTCTGGGGCCAACGTCCTGACTTTC. It encodes CASRGVNSGANVLTF.

The chain has TRBV6-2 or TRBV6-3 and TRBJ2-7; D may be TRBD1 or TRBD2 (5 bases each). Germline CDR1 reads MNHEY; CDR2 reads SVGEGT. The ends were cut back, 3 bases at V and 5 bases at J, with 8 bases in the middle. This CDR3 has 12 residues. CDR3 nucleotides: TGTGCCAGCAGTTATGGGACGGACGAGCAGTACTTC. Protein product: CASSYGTDEQYF.

The rearrangement joins TRBV25-1 to TRBJ2-1, with TRBD1 as a possible D gene (5 bases). The CDR3 runs 17 residues. Trimming took 6 bases from V and 2 from J, leaving 20 bases between them. CDR1 is MGHDK, CDR2 SYGVNS, per germline. CDR3 coding DNA: TGTGCCAGCAGCGACACAGGCCCTCCCTCTCCCTACAATGAGCAGTTCTTC. This sequence encodes CASSDTGPPSPYNEQFF. Full variable domain (missing parts from reference TRBV25-1 and TRBJ2-1): EADIYQTPRYLVIGTGKKITLECSQTMGHDKMYWYQQDPGMELHLIHYSYGVNSTEKGDLSSESTVSRIRTEHFPLTLESARPSHTSQYLCASSDTGPPSPYNEQFFGPGTRLTVL.

This clonotype was seen only a few times. J is TRBJ2-7 and V is TRBV6-6, with 9 bases lining up with TRBD1. Germline V lookup: CDR1 MNHNY, CDR2 SVGAGI (reference sequence). With V trimmed by 7 bases and J by 5 bases, 9 bases remained unmatched. The CDR3 consists of 14 residues. The CDR3 protein is CASTEQGAENEQYF. The CDR3, as DNA: TGTGCCAGCACCGAACAGGGGGCTGAGAACGAGCAGTACTTC.

The rearrangement joins TRBV20-1 to TRBJ2-7, with 7 bases matching TRBD2. CDR3 length: 13 amino acids. V lost 1 base to trimming and J lost 5 bases; unmatched junction nucleotides: 5. Germline CDR1 reads DFQATT; CDR2 reads SNEGSKA (reference sequence). The DNA for the CDR3 is TGCAGTGCTAGAGTGGGGGGGGTCCACGAGCAGTACTTC. This sequence encodes CSARVGGVHEQYF.

Only a few counts were recorded for this clonotype. This sequence joins TRBV25-1 and TRBJ2-7; D perhaps matches TRBD1 (5 bases). The CDR3 is 12 residues long. V lost 4 bases to trimming and J lost 3 bases, with 7 bases between them. The germline CDR1 and CDR2 sequences are MGHDK and SYGVNS. The chain's CDR3 is CASSVTVYEQYF. CDR3 bases: TGTGCCAGCAGTGTGACAGTCTACGAGCAGTACTTC.

This clonotype has just one count. The chain carries TRBV25-1 and TRBJ2-5; D not certain. Germline values: CDR1 MGHDK, CDR2 SYGVNS. The CDR3 has 14 residues. Trimming pared 2 bases from V and 1 base from J, leaving 8 bases between. The CDR3 sequence: CASSEALLQETQYF. The CDR3 DNA reads as TGTGCCAGCAGTGAAGCCCTACTCCAAGAGACCCAGTACTTC.

This rearrangement joins TRBV6-2 or TRBV6-3 to TRBJ2-5; no firm D call. Looked up from germline, CDR1 is MNHEY and CDR2 is SVGEGT. The CDR3 consists of 14 residues. Trimming shortened V by 2 bases and J by 2 bases, and 9 bases separated the two germline ends. The CDR3 bases are TGTGCCAGCAGTTACCTTAGCAAACAAGAGACCCAGTACTTC. Translated: CASSYLSKQETQYF.

A few counts support this clonotype. The chain combines TRBV7-2 with TRBJ2-5; 7 bases agree with TRBD2. Unmatched junction bases numbered 14, after V lost 8 bases and J lost 5 bases. The CDR3 totals 15 residues. CDR1 is SGHTA, CDR2 FQGNSA, per germline. This CDR3 is CASRPRGERSETQYF. DNA of the CDR3: TGTGCCAGCCGACCCCGGGGGGAGCGGTCGGAGACCCAGTACTTC.

The CDR3 coding sequence is TGTGCCAGCAGCTTGGGGGACGGGAATCAGCCCCAGCATTTT. This codes for CASSLGDGNQPQHF. This chain uses TRBV5-6 with TRBJ1-5; TRBD1 is a possible D gene (5 bases). Germline lookup yields CDR1 SGHDT and CDR2 YYEEEE. V was pared by 0 bases and J by 4 bases, with 8 bases between. The CDR3 loop spans 14 amino acids.

This sequence joins TRBV28 and TRBJ2-5, with D unresolved. Germline-derived CDR1 and CDR2 are MDHEN and SYDVKM. The V end was cut by 5 bases, the J end by 2 bases, with 15 bases between. The CDR3 loop spans 15 amino acids. The CDR3 bases are TGTGCCAGCAGTGGCGAACCCCGTCAGCAAGAGACCCAGTACTTC. Its protein product is CASSGEPRQQETQYF.

On this clonotype: Compared with germline, one end of the junction differs, possibly owing to a read error. The genes are TRBV2 and TRBJ2-5, with D perhaps matching TRBD1 or TRBD2 (5 bases each). The CDR3 has 13 amino acids. The germline gives CDR1 SNHLY, CDR2 FYNNEI. The CDR3 nucleotides read TGTACCAGCAGTGTCAACAGGCTTGGGGAGCAGTACTTC. Residues: CTSSVNRLGEQYF.

The chain uses TRBV19 and TRBJ2-3, with D tentatively TRBD2 (6 bases). Germline assignment: CDR1 LNHDA and CDR2 SQIVND (reference sequence). V was pared by 3 bases and J by 10 bases, with 20 bases between. There are 15 residues in the CDR3. The CDR3 sequence is CASSMAGKPPFSQYF. The CDR3 nucleotides read TGTGCCAGTAGTATGGCGGGGAAACCCCCCTTTTCGCAGTATTTT.

The CDR3 loop is CASSMRPSQETQYF. CDR3 coding DNA: TGTGCCAGCAGTATGCGCCCTAGCCAAGAGACCCAGTACTTC. The chain recombines TRBV6-2 or TRBV6-3 with TRBJ2-5; D call uncertain. The CDR3 length is 14 residues. Trimming pared 5 bases from V and 1 base from J, leaving 11 bases between. Looked up from germline, CDR1 is MNHEY and CDR2 is SVGEGT.

The rearrangement joins TRBV20-1 to TRBJ1-2; possibly TRBD1 for D (6 bases). Looked up from germline, CDR1 is DFQATT and CDR2 is SNEGSKA (reference sequence). The CDR3 runs 12 residues. Trimming cost V 3 bases and J 6 bases, with 11 bases left between them. This CDR3 reads CSASQGQDGYTF. DNA of the CDR3: TGCAGTGCTAGTCAGGGGCAAGATGGCTACACCTTC.

The rearrangement joins TRBV20-1 to TRBJ2-7; 13 bases line up with TRBD2. V lost 1 base to trimming and J lost 3 bases; unmatched junction nucleotides: 9. Germline CDR1 is DFQATT and CDR2 is SNEGSKA (reference sequence). This CDR3 comprises 17 residues. CDR3 residues: CSARAPSRTSGGYEQYF. The CDR3 nucleotides read TGCAGTGCTAGAGCTCCGTCCCGGACTAGCGGGGGCTACGAGCAGTACTTC.

This chain uses TRBV20-1 with TRBJ2-5; D perhaps matches TRBD2 (6 bases). The CDR3 is 14 amino acids. Trimming pared 3 bases from V and 1 base from J, leaving 12 bases between. Germline values: CDR1 DFQATT, CDR2 SNEGSKA (reference sequence). As DNA, the CDR3 is TGCAGTGCTAGTATTAGCGGACCCCAAGAGACCCAGTACTTC. Its protein product is CSASISGPQETQYF.

This clonotype was found a few times. The gene calls are TRBV6-5 and TRBJ2-7, with 8 bases identical to TRBD1. Germline V gene lookup returns CDR1 MNHEY and CDR2 SVGAGI. The CDR3 extends over 13 amino acids. The trim removed 7 bases at V and 3 bases at J, leaving 5 bases unmatched. This CDR3 reads CASIKTGGYEQYF. Written as DNA, the CDR3 is TGTGCCAGCATTAAAACAGGGGGCTACGAGCAGTACTTC.

The rearrangement joins TRBV5-1 to TRBJ2-1; TRBD1 is a possible D gene (6 bases). V was trimmed by 0 bases and J by 8 bases, leaving 12 bases between them. The CDR3 consists of 14 residues. Germline V gives CDR1 SGHRS, CDR2 YFSETQ. The CDR3 region has the DNA TGCGCCAGCAGCTTGGCAGGGACACGGGATGAGCAGTTCTTC. Translated: CASSLAGTRDEQFF.

This chain connects TRBV9 to TRBJ2-1; D uncertain. V dropped 3 bases and J dropped 8 bases, with 9 bases sitting between them. The length of the CDR3 is 12 residues. Germline V gene lookup returns CDR1 SGDLS and CDR2 YYNGEE. CDR3 in DNA: TGTGCCAGCAGCGCCTACAACGATGAGCAGTTCTTC. Translated: CASSAYNDEQFF.

This clonotype was detected only a few times. As DNA, the CDR3 is TGCAGTGCTAGAGCTCCGGACAGGGGGGATGAAAAACTGTTTTTT. It translates to CSARAPDRGDEKLFF. V is TRBV20-1 and J is TRBJ1-4; 10 nucleotides match TRBD1. V was pared by 1 base and J by 6 bases, with 5 bases of the junction left unmatched. This CDR3 comprises 15 residues. Germline V CDR1 and CDR2: DFQATT, SNEGSKA (reference sequence).